This is a list of T cell receptor beta chains from one sample in a study of T cell responses to AZD1222 COVID-19 vaccine. Using immunoSEQ multiplex PCR, the repertoire was profiled, and TCRdb retains in-frame clones only, with some absent. This table holds 57,000 or so clones, around 85% found once. Source: peripheral blood, taken on day 0 of MenACWY control vaccination. These receptors were collected from an adult in good health. CDR3s include the opening cysteine and the closing phenylalanine or tryptophan. Fields, in order: J gene, CDR3 length, V gene, clone size, D gene, CDR3 protein, CDR3 DNA. D genes are given only for firm matches. Part of the rows lack a size; the others show once, few, many or a class for expanded clones.

J: TRBJ2-2
length: 17
V: TRBV19
size: .
D: TRBD2
CDR3: CASSRGSGRTNTGELFF
DNA: TGTGCCAGTAGTCGGGGTAGCGGGAGAACGAACACCGGGGAGCTGTTTTTT

J: TRBJ1-6
length: 12
V: TRBV30
size: .
D: .
CDR3: CAWNRPNSPLHF
DNA: TGTGCCTGGAACAGGCCTAATTCACCCCTCCACTTT

J: TRBJ1-5
length: 14
V: TRBV19
size: few
D: .
CDR3: CASSIVTIDQPQHF
DNA: TGTGCCAGTAGTATAGTTACAATAGATCAGCCCCAGCATTTT

J: TRBJ2-1
length: 13
V: TRBV29-1
size: .
D: .
CDR3: CSVDWGSYNEQFF
DNA: TGCAGCGTTGACTGGGGTTCCTACAATGAGCAGTTCTTC

J: TRBJ2-5
length: 17
V: TRBV5-4
size: .
D: TRBD1
CDR3: CASSLVARDRIGETQYF
DNA: TGTGCCAGCAGCTTGGTGGCACGGGACAGGATAGGGGAGACCCAGTACTTC

J: TRBJ2-3
length: 18
V: TRBV4-3
size: .
D: TRBD2
CDR3: CASSQAPLAGGGTDTQYF
DNA: TGCGCCAGCAGCCAAGCCCCTTTAGCGGGAGGGGGCACAGATACGCAGTATTTT

J: TRBJ2-1
length: 16
V: TRBV4-1
size: .
D: TRBD2
CDR3: CASSSLAGEHYNEQFF
DNA: TGCGCCAGCAGCTCACTAGCGGGAGAGCACTACAATGAGCAGTTCTTC

J: TRBJ2-1
length: 16
V: TRBV4-1
size: .
D: .
CDR3: CASSQDEGNPYNEQFF
DNA: TGCGCCAGCAGCCAAGATGAGGGTAACCCCTACAATGAGCAGTTCTTC

J: TRBJ1-6
length: 13
V: TRBV5-1
size: .
D: .
CDR3: CASSSYYNSPLHF
DNA: TGCGCCAGCAGCTCATACTATAATTCACCCCTCCACTTT

J: TRBJ1-3
length: 15
V: TRBV18
size: few
D: TRBD1
CDR3: CASSENRGSGNTIYF
DNA: TGTGCCAGCTCGGAGAACAGGGGGTCTGGAAACACCATATATTTT

J: TRBJ2-7
length: 15
V: TRBV4-1
size: few
D: .
CDR3: CASSHLYGASHEQYF
DNA: TGCGCCAGCAGCCACCTGTACGGGGCCTCCCACGAGCAGTACTTC

J: TRBJ1-1
length: 15
V: TRBV28
size: .
D: TRBD1
CDR3: CASSFHRGGNTEAFF
DNA: TGTGCCAGCAGTTTCCACAGGGGAGGGAACACTGAAGCTTTCTTT

J: TRBJ2-2
length: 15
V: TRBV16
size: .
D: .
CDR3: CASSQLMQDTGELFF
DNA: TGTGCCAGCAGCCAATTAATGCAGGACACCGGGGAGCTGTTTTTT

J: TRBJ1-4
length: 14
V: TRBV7-2
size: .
D: TRBD1
CDR3: CASSPRGGQGKLFF
DNA: TGTGCCAGCAGCCCTCGCGGAGGACAGGGAAAACTGTTTTTT

J: TRBJ2-1
length: 16
V: TRBV9
size: .
D: TRBD2
CDR3: CASSSGPGGLYNEQFF
DNA: TGTGCCAGCAGCTCGGGTCCGGGAGGGCTATACAATGAGCAGTTCTTC

J: TRBJ1-6
length: 12
V: TRBV28
size: .
D: .
CDR3: CASVVMGSPLHF
DNA: TGTGCCAGCGTAGTGATGGGTTCACCCCTCCACTTT

J: TRBJ1-2
length: 15
V: TRBV7-2
size: .
D: TRBD1
CDR3: CASSARDRGRDGYTF
DNA: TGTGCCAGCAGCGCTAGGGACAGGGGGAGGGATGGCTACACCTTC

J: TRBJ1-5
length: 18
V: TRBV19
size: .
D: .
CDR3: CASTTTALGSVSNQPQHF
DNA: TGTGCCAGTACCACAACCGCACTGGGTAGTGTTAGCAATCAGCCCCAGCATTTT

J: TRBJ1-2
length: 15
V: TRBV19
size: few
D: .
CDR3: CASSIVRQARYGYTF
DNA: TGTGCCAGTAGTATCGTTCGGCAGGCGCGCTATGGCTACACCTTC

J: TRBJ1-5
length: 14
V: TRBV21-1
size: .
D: .
CDR3: CAVSRVLSNQPQHF
DNA: TGTGCCGTATCAAGGGTTCTCAGCAATCAGCCCCAGCATTTT

J: TRBJ1-2
length: 13
V: TRBV28
size: .
D: .
CDR3: CASSFSGVYGYTF
DNA: TGTGCCAGCAGTTTTTCAGGGGTCTATGGCTACACCTTC

J: TRBJ1-5
length: 13
V: TRBV28
size: .
D: .
CDR3: CASRSTGNQPQHF
DNA: TGTGCCAGCAGGTCTACAGGGAACCAGCCCCAGCATTTT

J: TRBJ2-4
length: 14
V: TRBV11-3
size: .
D: TRBD2
CDR3: CASSTTSGSGIQYF
DNA: TGTGCCAGCAGCACAACTAGCGGGAGCGGCATTCAGTACTTC

J: TRBJ2-7
length: 13
V: TRBV6-5
size: .
D: TRBD2
CDR3: CASMGGRRYEQYF
DNA: TGTGCCAGCATGGGCGGGAGGCGCTACGAGCAGTACTTC

J: TRBJ1-2
length: 13
V: TRBV5-4
size: .
D: .
CDR3: CASSWTTNYGYTF
DNA: TGTGCCAGCAGCTGGACAACTAACTATGGCTACACCTTC

J: TRBJ2-5
length: 12
V: TRBV2
size: .
D: .
CDR3: CASTKLQETQYF
DNA: TGTGCCAGCACCAAGCTACAAGAGACCCAGTACTTC

J: TRBJ1-3
length: 14
V: TRBV6-5
size: .
D: .
CDR3: CASSISGAGNTIYF
DNA: TGTGCCAGCAGCATATCGGGCGCTGGAAACACCATATATTTT

J: TRBJ1-5
length: 13
V: TRBV4-1
size: .
D: .
CDR3: CASSQEGRQPQHF
DNA: TGCGCCAGCAGCCAAGAGGGTCGACAGCCCCAGCATTTT

J: TRBJ1-6
length: 15
V: TRBV30
size: .
D: .
CDR3: CAWRDRTNYNSPLHF
DNA: TGTGCCTGGAGGGACCGAACAAACTATAATTCACCCCTCCACTTT

J: TRBJ1-4
length: 12
V: TRBV29-1
size: .
D: .
CDR3: CSARDPWEKLFF
DNA: TGCAGCGCCCGGGACCCTTGGGAAAAACTGTTTTTT

J: TRBJ1-1
length: 17
V: TRBV6-8
size: .
D: TRBD1
CDR3: CASSPGGVRGLGTEAFF
DNA: TGTGCCAGCAGCCCCGGGGGGGTCAGGGGGCTGGGCACTGAAGCTTTCTTT